This TCR beta chain comes out of a study of CD8 T cells in Susac syndrome. RNA, at about 0.45 to 1 ug, was reverse transcribed with random hexamers. MiXCR, applied by TCRdb to the immunoSEQ multiplex PCR reads, yields one record per CDR3 protein. The sample has 250,000 to 350,000 distinct CDR3 sequences; roughly 94% are singletons. The germline CDR1 and CDR2 sequences are DFQATT and SNEGSKA (reference sequence). The CDR3 sequence is 12 residues long. V lost 4 bases and J 6 bases, leaving 12 bases between the germline ends. The receptor's source is a human donor with multiple sclerosis. The chain links TRBV20-1 to TRBJ1-2; the D gene is possibly TRBD1 (5 bases). Material: CD4+ T cells from PBMCs. CDR3 protein: CSAKLLRDGYTF. The CDR3 coding sequence is TGCAGTGCTAAACTTCTCAGGGATGGCTACACCTTC.